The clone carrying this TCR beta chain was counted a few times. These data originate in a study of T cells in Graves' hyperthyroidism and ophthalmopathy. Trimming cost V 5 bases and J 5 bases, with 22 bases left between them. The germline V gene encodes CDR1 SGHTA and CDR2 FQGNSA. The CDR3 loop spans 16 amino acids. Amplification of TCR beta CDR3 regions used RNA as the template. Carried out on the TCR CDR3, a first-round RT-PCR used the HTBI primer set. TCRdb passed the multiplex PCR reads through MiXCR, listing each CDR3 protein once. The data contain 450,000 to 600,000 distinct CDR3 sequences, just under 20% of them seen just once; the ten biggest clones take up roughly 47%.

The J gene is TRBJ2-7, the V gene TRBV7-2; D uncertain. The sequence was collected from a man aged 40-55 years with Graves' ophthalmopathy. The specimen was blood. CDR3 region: CASSRSPALDQDEQYF. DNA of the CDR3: TGTGCCAGCAGCCGATCCCCTGCACTGGATCAGGACGAGCAGTACTTC.